A single sample gave rise to the 26 T cell receptor beta chains below, sequenced in a study of blood T cell repertoires in COVID-19. Assay: immunoSEQ multiplex PCR; the TCRdb copy retains only in-frame clones and omits some. This sample has under 110,000 clones, with 85% found just once. Specimen: peripheral blood. The receptors stem from a woman in her seventies with active or convalescent COVID-19.

The rearrangement joins TRBV6-2 or TRBV6-3 to TRBJ2-5; 12 positions match TRBD2. There are 17 residues in the CDR3. The germline gives CDR1 MNHEY, CDR2 SVGEGT. Trimming removed 4 bases from V and 5 bases from J; junction bases left unmatched: 11. Written as DNA, the CDR3 is TGTGCCAGCAGTTCCCCCGGAAGGACTAGCGGGATTGAGACCCAGTACTTC. Translation gives CASSSPGRTSGIETQYF.

The chain links TRBV7-8 to TRBJ1-2; TRBD1 is a possible D gene (5 bases). This CDR3 region has 14 residues. CDR1 is SGHVS and CDR2 is FQNEAQ in the germline V gene. The ends were cut back, 6 bases at V and 4 bases at J, with 15 bases in the middle. The DNA for the CDR3 is TGTGCCAGCAGTTCTGACAGCTCCTCCTATGGCTACACCTTC. This codes for CASSSDSSSYGYTF. Supplemented by reference TRBV7-8 and TRBJ1-2, the full variable domain reads GAGVSQSPRYKVAKRGQDVALRCDPISGHVSLFWYQQALGQGPEFLTYFQNEAQLDKSGLPSDRFFAERPEGSVSTLKIQRTQQEDSAVYLCASSSDSSSYGYTFGSGTRLTVV.

The J gene is TRBJ1-2, the V gene TRBV2, with 8 bases aligning to TRBD1. In germline, CDR1 is SNHLY, CDR2 FYNNEI. The V and J ends lost 4 bases and 8 bases, in that order; junction bases with no gene match: 6. The CDR3 totals 13 residues. CDR3 bases: TGTGCCAGCAGTGCGGGACAGGTCCGAGGCTACACCTTC. It is translated as CASSAGQVRGYTF.

The chain employs TRBV5-1 and TRBJ1-2; no definite D call. The CDR3 sequence is 14 residues long. The V gene lost 2 bases and the J gene lost 0 bases, with 8 bases spanning the gap. The germline V gene has CDR1 SGHRS and CDR2 YFSETQ. CDR3 in amino acids: CASSFSVANYGYTF. The CDR3 bases are TGCGCCAGCAGCTTTTCGGTAGCTAACTATGGCTACACCTTC.

This chain uses TRBV6-6 with TRBJ2-1; 7 bases are a match to TRBD1. Germline values: CDR1 MNHNY, CDR2 SVGAGI (reference sequence). The CDR3 loop spans 14 amino acids. Trimming removed 7 bases from V and 7 bases from J; junction bases left unmatched: 10. CDR3: CASIRGTNTNEQFF. In DNA form, the CDR3 reads TGTGCCAGCATCAGGGGGACCAACACAAATGAGCAGTTCTTC.

V is TRBV27 and J is TRBJ1-2; D not resolved. V dropped 1 base and J dropped 7 bases, with 7 bases sitting between them. The V gene's germline CDR1 is MNHEY and CDR2 SMNVEV (reference sequence). The CDR3 totals 12 residues. The CDR3 protein is CASSLYGRGYTF. In nucleotides, the CDR3 is TGTGCCAGCAGTTTATATGGGCGTGGCTACACCTTC.

V is TRBV27 and J is TRBJ2-7; 9 bases map to TRBD1. Germline V gene lookup returns CDR1 MNHEY and CDR2 SMNVEV (reference sequence). The CDR3 contains 15 residues. With 2 bases clipped from V and 0 bases from J, the junction kept 2 bases outside the gene matches. The CDR3 reads CASSLGQGTSYEQYF. The CDR3 nucleotides read TGTGCCAGCAGTTTAGGACAGGGGACCTCCTACGAGCAGTACTTC.

The V gene is TRBV6-5, the J gene TRBJ1-6; 7 nucleotides match TRBD1. V shed 3 bases, J shed 7 bases, and the junction held 6 bases outside the gene matches. CDR3 length: 15 amino acids. The germline gives CDR1 MNHEY, CDR2 SVGAGI. The CDR3 DNA follows: TGTGCCAGCAGTTATGACAGGGTGGTAAATTCACCCCTCCACTTT. Residues: CASSYDRVVNSPLHF.

The chain combines TRBV25-1 with TRBJ2-5; TRBD1 matches 7 bases. Germline V lookup: CDR1 MGHDK, CDR2 SYGVNS. J lost 5 bases, V lost 3 bases, and 6 bases had no gene match. The length of the CDR3 is 14 residues. This CDR3 is CASSDLQGSETQYF. The CDR3 DNA follows: TGTGCCAGCAGTGATCTACAGGGGTCGGAGACCCAGTACTTC.

V is TRBV4-2 and J is TRBJ1-2; the D is unclear. From germline, CDR1 is LGHNA and CDR2 YNFKEQ. This CDR3 has 15 residues. With 2 bases removed from V and 3 bases from J, the gap between germline ends came to 13 bases. For the CDR3, the DNA is TGTGCCAGCAGCCAATGGTCAGCAGGCGACTATGGCTACACCTTC. Protein product: CASSQWSAGDYGYTF.

The chain uses TRBV7-8 and TRBJ1-1, with D perhaps matching TRBD1 (6 bases). The germline V gene has CDR1 SGHVS and CDR2 FQNEAQ. The CDR3 covers 14 residues. Between the trimmed V and J ends, which lost 6 bases and 1 base, there was a span of 12 bases. CDR3 sequence: CASSWGRANTEAFF. CDR3 nucleotides: TGTGCCAGCAGTTGGGGGCGGGCGAACACTGAAGCTTTCTTT.

The CDR3 spells CASSTQGRNQPQHF. The DNA for the CDR3 is TGTGCCAGCAGTACCCAGGGGCGAAATCAGCCCCAGCATTTT. The V call is TRBV2, the J call TRBJ1-5; tentatively, D is TRBD1 (6 bases). Looked up from germline, CDR1 is SNHLY and CDR2 is FYNNEI. The V end was cut by 5 bases, the J end by 4 bases, with 12 bases between. This CDR3 region has 14 residues.

The chain couples TRBV6-1 to TRBJ2-1; D is uncertain. The germline V gene encodes CDR1 MNHNS and CDR2 SASEGT. This CDR3 is built from 14 residues. V shed 2 bases and J shed 6 bases, with 11 bases lying between them. Here the CDR3 DNA reads TGTGCCAGCAGTGAAATTCGGGTGAGCAATGAGCAGTTCTTC. As protein: CASSEIRVSNEQFF.

The rearrangement uses TRBV5-1 and TRBJ1-5; perhaps TRBD1 as D (6 bases). V was shortened by 5 bases and J by 5 bases, with 14 bases between the two germline ends. CDR3 size: 14 residues. Per the germline V gene, CDR1 is SGHRS and CDR2 is YFSETQ. DNA of the CDR3: TGCGCCAGCAGTCCGGACAGCCCCGATCAGCCCCAGCATTTT. Translated: CASSPDSPDQPQHF.

The CDR3 nucleotides are TGTGCCAGCAATCCCGCAGGGGGCGAGGGCTACACCTTC. It yields the protein CASNPAGGEGYTF. This sequence joins TRBV5-6 and TRBJ1-2, with TRBD1 matching over 8 bases. This CDR3 contains 13 residues. V was pared by 6 bases and J by 8 bases, with 9 bases of the junction left unmatched. The germline CDR1 and CDR2 sequences are SGHDT and YYEEEE.

The V gene is TRBV10-3, the J gene TRBJ2-3; TRBD1 matches 7 bases. The V gene end was trimmed by 3 bases and the J gene end by 0 bases; junction bases not matched to a gene: 6. The CDR3 runs 16 residues. Germline V CDR1 and CDR2: ENHRY, SYGVKD. In DNA, the CDR3 is TGTGCCATCAGTGAAAGGACAGGCTCTAGCACAGATACGCAGTATTTT. This gives the protein CAISERTGSSTDTQYF.

The chain joins TRBV7-9 to TRBJ2-1; D gene uncertain. Between the trimmed V and J ends, which lost 5 bases and 0 bases, there was a span of 14 bases. The CDR3 is 16 amino acids. Looked up from germline, CDR1 is SEHNR and CDR2 is FQNEAQ (reference sequence). The CDR3 DNA sequence: TGTGCCAGCAGCCCCTCCCCACCGAGCTCCTACAATGAGCAGTTCTTC. Its translation: CASSPSPPSSYNEQFF.

A word on this clone: The sample holds other DNA sequences that translate to the same CDR3. The chain links TRBV7-9 to TRBJ1-1; D is unresolved. The CDR3 covers 14 residues. The germline V gene encodes CDR1 SEHNR and CDR2 FQNEAQ (reference sequence). The V and J ends lost 1 base and 2 bases respectively, with 8 bases between them. The CDR3 DNA reads as TGTGCCAGCAGCTTAGTTCGGGTAAACACTGAAGCTTTCTTT. It is translated as CASSLVRVNTEAFF.

This clone has a single count. The V call is TRBV10-3, the J call TRBJ1-6; the D gene is possibly TRBD1 (6 bases). Germline CDR1 and CDR2: ENHRY and SYGVKD. The CDR3 covers 16 residues. V lost 3 bases, J lost 0 bases, and 9 bases lay in between. In DNA, the CDR3 is TGTGCCATCAGTGAACAGGGTAGCTCCTATAATTCACCCCTCCACTTT. Protein product: CAISEQGSSYNSPLHF.

The rearrangement links TRBV7-2 to TRBJ2-7, with 7 bases identical to TRBD1. V trimming: 1 base; J trimming: 6 bases; junction bases outside the gene matches: 12. The CDR3 totals 16 residues. CDR1 is SGHTA, CDR2 FQGNSA, per germline. The CDR3, as DNA: TGTGCCAGCAGCTTAGATATAGGGGGCGCCGGAGGCGAGCAGTACTTC. Translated, it gives CASSLDIGGAGGEQYF.

This clone was detected a few times. The rearrangement links TRBV6-6 to TRBJ2-7; weak D call: TRBD2 (6 bases). The CDR3 sequence is 15 residues long. The germline gives CDR1 MNHNY, CDR2 SVGAGI (reference sequence). Trimming shortened V by 6 bases and J by 4 bases, and 19 bases separated the two germline ends. As DNA, the CDR3 is TGTGCCAGCAGCGATCTCCAGCGGGCAGCATACGAGCAGTACTTC. This gives the protein CASSDLQRAAYEQYF.

The V and J genes are TRBV9 and TRBJ1-3; D remains unclear. V lost 0 bases to trimming and J lost 1 base, with 11 bases between them. The CDR3 is 16 amino acids. Germline CDR1 reads SGDLS; CDR2 reads YYNGEE. CDR3 region: CASSVGNGVSGNTIYF. The CDR3 bases are TGTGCCAGCAGCGTAGGCAACGGGGTTTCTGGAAACACCATATATTTT.

This clone was recorded once. The V gene is TRBV24-1, the J gene TRBJ1-4, with TRBD1 matching over 9 bases. Germline V gene data show CDR1 as KGHDR and CDR2 as SFDVKD. V was pared by 2 bases and J by 7 bases, with 7 bases of the junction left unmatched. This CDR3 is built from 16 residues. This CDR3 reads CATSDWPGQGGEKLFF. As DNA, the CDR3 is TGTGCCACCAGTGATTGGCCGGGACAGGGTGGTGAAAAACTGTTTTTT.

This chain uses TRBV5-6 with TRBJ2-2; D ambiguous. Looked up from germline, CDR1 is SGHDT and CDR2 is YYEEEE. The CDR3 consists of 16 residues. V dropped 0 bases and J dropped 0 bases, with 9 bases sitting between them. The CDR3 loop reads CASSLVGPTNTGELFF. The CDR3 DNA reads as TGTGCCAGCAGCTTGGTTGGGCCTACGAACACCGGGGAGCTGTTTTTT.

The genes are TRBV7-9 and TRBJ2-7; TRBD1 aligns across 9 bases. The CDR3 runs 13 residues. V was pared by 5 bases and J by 6 bases, with 5 bases of the junction left unmatched. Germline V gene sequence: CDR1 SEHNR, CDR2 FQNEAQ (reference sequence). CDR3 sequence: CASSLTGGGEQYF. The CDR3 nucleotides read TGTGCCAGCAGCCTAACAGGGGGCGGCGAGCAGTACTTC.

The chain employs TRBV6-5 and TRBJ1-1; perhaps TRBD1 as D (6 bases). Trimming cost V 1 base and J 1 base, with 13 bases left between them. CDR3 length equals 16 residues. Germline CDR1 is MNHEY and CDR2 is SVGAGI. CDR3 protein: CASSYFQGHSNTEAFF. Here the CDR3 DNA reads TGTGCCAGCAGTTACTTTCAGGGACACTCGAACACTGAAGCTTTCTTT.